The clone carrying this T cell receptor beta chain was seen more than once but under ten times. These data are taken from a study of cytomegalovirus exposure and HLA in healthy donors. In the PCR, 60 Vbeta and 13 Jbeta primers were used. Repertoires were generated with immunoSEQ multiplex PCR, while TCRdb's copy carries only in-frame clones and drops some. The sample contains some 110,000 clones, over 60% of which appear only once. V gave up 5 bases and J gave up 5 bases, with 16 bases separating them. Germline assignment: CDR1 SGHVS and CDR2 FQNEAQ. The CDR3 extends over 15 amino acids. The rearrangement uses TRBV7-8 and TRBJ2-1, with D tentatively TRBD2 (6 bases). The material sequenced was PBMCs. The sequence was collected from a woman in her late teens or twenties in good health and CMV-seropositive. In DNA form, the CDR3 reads TGTGCCAGCAGCCTACCGGGACTCTTTAACAATGAGCAGTTCTTC. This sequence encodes CASSLPGLFNNEQFF. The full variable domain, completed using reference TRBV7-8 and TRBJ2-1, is GAGVSQSPRYKVAKRGQDVALRCDPISGHVSLFWYQQALGQGPEFLTYFQNEAQLDKSGLPSDRFFAERPEGSVSTLKIQRTQQEDSAVYLCASSLPGLFNNEQFFGPGTRLTVL.